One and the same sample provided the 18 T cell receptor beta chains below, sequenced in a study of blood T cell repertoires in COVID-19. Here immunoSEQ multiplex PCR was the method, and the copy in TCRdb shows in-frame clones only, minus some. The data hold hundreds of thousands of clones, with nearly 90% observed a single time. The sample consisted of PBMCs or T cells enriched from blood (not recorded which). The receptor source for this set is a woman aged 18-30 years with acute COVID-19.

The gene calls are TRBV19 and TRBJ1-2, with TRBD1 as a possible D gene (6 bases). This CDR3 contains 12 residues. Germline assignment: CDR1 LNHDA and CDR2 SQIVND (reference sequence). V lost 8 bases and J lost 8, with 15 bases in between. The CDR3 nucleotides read TGTGCCAGTCGTGACAGGTTGCTGGGCTACACCTTC. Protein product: CASRDRLLGYTF.

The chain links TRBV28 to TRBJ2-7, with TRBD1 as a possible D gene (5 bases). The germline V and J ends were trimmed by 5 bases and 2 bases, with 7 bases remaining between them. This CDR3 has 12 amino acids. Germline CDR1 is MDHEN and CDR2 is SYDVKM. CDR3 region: CASSQTAYEQYF. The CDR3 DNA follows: TGTGCCAGCAGTCAGACAGCCTACGAGCAGTACTTC.

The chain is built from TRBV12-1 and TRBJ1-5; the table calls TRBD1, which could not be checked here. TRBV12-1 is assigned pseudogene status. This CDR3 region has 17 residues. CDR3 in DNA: TGTGCCAGCAGCTTTGGCGGGGACAGACTCCTCAATCAGCCCCAGCATTTT. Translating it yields CASSFGGDRLLNQPQHF.

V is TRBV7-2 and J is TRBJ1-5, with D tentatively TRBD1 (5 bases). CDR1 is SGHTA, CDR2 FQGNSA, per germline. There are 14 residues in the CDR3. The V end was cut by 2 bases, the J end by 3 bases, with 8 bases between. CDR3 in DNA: TGTGCCAGCAGCTTATCACAGGTCAATCAGCCCCAGCATTTT. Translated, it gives CASSLSQVNQPQHF.

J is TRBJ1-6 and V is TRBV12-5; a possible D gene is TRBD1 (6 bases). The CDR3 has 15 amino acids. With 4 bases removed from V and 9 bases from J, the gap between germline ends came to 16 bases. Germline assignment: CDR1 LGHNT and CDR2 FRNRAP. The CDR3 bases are TGTGCTAGTGGTTCAATCAGGGGTAACGGTTCACCCCTCCACTTT. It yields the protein CASGSIRGNGSPLHF.

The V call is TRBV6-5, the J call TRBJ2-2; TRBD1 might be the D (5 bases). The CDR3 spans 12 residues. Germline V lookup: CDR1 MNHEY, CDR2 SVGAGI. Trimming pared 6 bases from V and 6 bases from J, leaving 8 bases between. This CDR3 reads CASRGLAGELFF. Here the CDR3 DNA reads TGTGCCAGCAGGGGGCTGGCCGGGGAGCTGTTTTTT.

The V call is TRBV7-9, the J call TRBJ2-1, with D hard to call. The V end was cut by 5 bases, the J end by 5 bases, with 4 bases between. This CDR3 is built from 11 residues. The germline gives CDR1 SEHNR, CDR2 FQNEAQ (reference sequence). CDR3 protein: CASSLHNEQFF. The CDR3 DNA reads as TGTGCCAGCAGCCTTCACAATGAGCAGTTCTTC.

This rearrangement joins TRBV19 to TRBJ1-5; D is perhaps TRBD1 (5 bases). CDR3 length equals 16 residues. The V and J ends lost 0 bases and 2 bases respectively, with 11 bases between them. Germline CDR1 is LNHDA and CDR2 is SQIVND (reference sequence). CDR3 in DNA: TGTGCCAGTAGTATAGAGGGAGCGGGGGGCAATCAGCCCCAGCATTTT. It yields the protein CASSIEGAGGNQPQHF.

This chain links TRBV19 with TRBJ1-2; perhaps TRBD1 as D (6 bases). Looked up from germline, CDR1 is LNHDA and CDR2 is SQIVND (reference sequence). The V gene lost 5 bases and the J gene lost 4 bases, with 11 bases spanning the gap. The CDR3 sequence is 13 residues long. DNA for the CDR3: TGTGCCAGTAGTTCCAGGGGATTCTATGGCTACACCTTC. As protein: CASSSRGFYGYTF. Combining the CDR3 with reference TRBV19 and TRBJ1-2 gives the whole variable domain DGGITQSPKYLFRKEGQNVTLSCEQNLNHDAMYWYRQDPGQGLRLIYYSQIVNDFQKGDIAEGYSVSREKKESFPLTVTSAQKNPTAFYLCASSSRGFYGYTFGSGTRLTVV.

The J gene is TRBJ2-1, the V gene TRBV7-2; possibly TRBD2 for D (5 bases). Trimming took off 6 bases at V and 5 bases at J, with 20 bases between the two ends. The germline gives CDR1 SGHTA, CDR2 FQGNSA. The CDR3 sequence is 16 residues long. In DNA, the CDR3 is TGTGCCAGCAGGCCAATAGTTCGCGGGCTTGACAATGAGCAGTTCTTC. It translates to CASRPIVRGLDNEQFF.

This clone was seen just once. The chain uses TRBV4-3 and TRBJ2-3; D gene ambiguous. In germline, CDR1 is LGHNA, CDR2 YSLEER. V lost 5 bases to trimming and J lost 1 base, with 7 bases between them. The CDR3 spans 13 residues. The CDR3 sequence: CASSSIRTDTQYF. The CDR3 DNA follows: TGCGCCAGCAGCTCCATTCGCACAGATACGCAGTATTTT.

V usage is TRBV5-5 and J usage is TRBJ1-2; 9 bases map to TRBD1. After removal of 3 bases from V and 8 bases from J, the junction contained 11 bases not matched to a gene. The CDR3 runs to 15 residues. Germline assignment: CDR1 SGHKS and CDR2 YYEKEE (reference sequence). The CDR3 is CASSSPGTGTRGYTF. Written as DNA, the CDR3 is TGTGCCAGCAGCTCTCCCGGGACAGGGACGAGAGGCTACACCTTC.

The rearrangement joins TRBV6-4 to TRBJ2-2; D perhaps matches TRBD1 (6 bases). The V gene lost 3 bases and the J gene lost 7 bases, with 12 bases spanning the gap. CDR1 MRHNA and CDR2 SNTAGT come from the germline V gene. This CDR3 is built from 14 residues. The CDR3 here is CASSEGAEFGELFF. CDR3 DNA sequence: TGTGCCAGCAGTGAGGGGGCAGAGTTCGGGGAGCTGTTTTTT.

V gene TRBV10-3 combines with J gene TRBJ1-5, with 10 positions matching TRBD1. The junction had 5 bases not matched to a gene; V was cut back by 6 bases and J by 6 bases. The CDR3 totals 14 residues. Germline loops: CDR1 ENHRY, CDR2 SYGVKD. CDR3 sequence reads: CAIRGQGNSQPQHF. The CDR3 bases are TGTGCCATCAGGGGACAGGGGAACAGTCAGCCCCAGCATTTT.

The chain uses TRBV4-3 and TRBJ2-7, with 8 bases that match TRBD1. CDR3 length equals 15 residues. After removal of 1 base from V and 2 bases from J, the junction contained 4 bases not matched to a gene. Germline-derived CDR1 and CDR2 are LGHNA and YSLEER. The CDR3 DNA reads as TGCGCCAGCAGCCAAGGGACGGGACAGGCCTACGAGCAGTACTTC. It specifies CASSQGTGQAYEQYF.

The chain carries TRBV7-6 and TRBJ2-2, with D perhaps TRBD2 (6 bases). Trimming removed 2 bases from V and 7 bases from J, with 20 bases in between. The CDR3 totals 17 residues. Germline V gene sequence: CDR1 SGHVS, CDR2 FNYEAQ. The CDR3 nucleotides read TGTGCCAGCAGCTTATTCCCGGACGGGGGTGGGGACGGGGAGCTGTTTTTT. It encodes CASSLFPDGGGDGELFF.

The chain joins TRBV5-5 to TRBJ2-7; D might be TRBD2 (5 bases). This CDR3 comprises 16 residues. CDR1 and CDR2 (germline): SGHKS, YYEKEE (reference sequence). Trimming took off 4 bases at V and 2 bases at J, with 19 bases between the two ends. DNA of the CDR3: TGTGCCAGCAGCACAGACGCTGCCGGGAACGCCTACGAGCAGTACTTC. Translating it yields CASSTDAAGNAYEQYF.

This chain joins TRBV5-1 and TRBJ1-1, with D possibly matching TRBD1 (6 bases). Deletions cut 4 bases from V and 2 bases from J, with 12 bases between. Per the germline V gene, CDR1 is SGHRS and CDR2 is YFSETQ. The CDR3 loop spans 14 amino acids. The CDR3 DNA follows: TGCGCCAGCAGCCGGGACACCCGAAACACTGAAGCTTTCTTT. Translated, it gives CASSRDTRNTEAFF.